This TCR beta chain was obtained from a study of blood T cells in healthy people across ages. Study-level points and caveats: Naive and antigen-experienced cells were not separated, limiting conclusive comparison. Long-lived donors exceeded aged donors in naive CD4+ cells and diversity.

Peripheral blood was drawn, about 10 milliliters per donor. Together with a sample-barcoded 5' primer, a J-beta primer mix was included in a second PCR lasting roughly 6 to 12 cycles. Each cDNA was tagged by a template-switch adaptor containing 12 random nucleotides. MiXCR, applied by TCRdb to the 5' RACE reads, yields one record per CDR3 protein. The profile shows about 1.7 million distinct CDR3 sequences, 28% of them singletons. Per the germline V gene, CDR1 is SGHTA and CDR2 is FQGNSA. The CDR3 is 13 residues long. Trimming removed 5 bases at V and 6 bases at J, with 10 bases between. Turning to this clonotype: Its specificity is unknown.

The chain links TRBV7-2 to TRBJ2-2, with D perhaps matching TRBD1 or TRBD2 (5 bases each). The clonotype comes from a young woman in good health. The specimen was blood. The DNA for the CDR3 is TGTGCCAGCAGCCTAGGGACGGCCGGGGAGCTGTTTTTT. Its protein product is CASSLGTAGELFF.